These 14 T cell receptor beta chains were all obtained from the same sample, sequenced in a study of synovial regulatory T cells in juvenile arthritis (dated by TCRdb to between 2014 and 2016). Synovial samples were synovial fluid collected alongside matched peripheral blood from each patient with active arthritis. Library preparation employed the immunoSEQ multiplex PCR assay. TCRdb obtained this table from immuneACCESS and retained in-frame rearrangements with V and J assigned. These tables miss some clones; where compared with another copy, unresolved V genes account for less than half of the shortfall, and the remainder is unexplained. For this sample, the table gives about 2,300 clones. The ten largest clones add up to around 15% of the sample. The sequencing input was Treg cells from the synovium. All receptors derive from a donor younger than 35 with juvenile idiopathic arthritis.

This clone registers medium-sized by frequency. The V and J genes are TRBV5-1 and TRBJ2-2; checking the TCRdb D call of TRBD1 is not possible without DNA. Germline loops: CDR1 SGHRS, CDR2 YFSETQ. This CDR3 region has 16 residues. No DNA appears here. CDR3 loop: CASSLWAAPNTGELFF.

This clone counts as medium-sized (0.01 to 0.1%) by frequency. The chain couples TRBV7-2 to TRBJ1-2; there is no DNA to check the TCRdb D call of TRBD1. The CDR3 has 14 amino acids. There is no recorded DNA. The germline V gene encodes CDR1 SGHTA and CDR2 FQGNSA. The CDR3 reads CASSSPGQVYGYTF.

This clone is called medium-sized based on its frequency. V usage is TRBV19 and J usage is TRBJ2-3; TCRdb lists TRBD2, though no DNA is available to test this call. Germline CDR1 reads LNHDA; CDR2 reads SQIVND (reference sequence). The CDR3 contains 14 residues. No coding sequence is recorded. The CDR3: CASSTSGSWVTQYF.

Judged by frequency, this clone is medium-sized. The chain carries TRBV19 and TRBJ2-3; the TCRdb call, TRBD2, lacks DNA for checking. CDR1 is LNHDA, CDR2 SQIVND, per germline (reference sequence). This CDR3 has 15 residues. Only the protein is available. This chain's CDR3 is CASSTIAGPTDTQYF.

This clone ranks as medium-sized in terms of frequency. The chain couples TRBV5-5 to TRBJ1-2; as DNA is missing, the TRBD1 call by TCRdb cannot be tested. The CDR3 runs to 14 residues. DNA is not recorded here. In germline, CDR1 is SGHKS, CDR2 YYEKEE (reference sequence). The CDR3 spells CASSLAGPNYGYTF.

According to its frequency, this clone is medium-sized. The V and J genes are TRBV19 and TRBJ1-1; with no DNA, the TCRdb D assignment of TRBD1 cannot be verified. The CDR3 spans 15 residues. No DNA has been recorded. CDR1 LNHDA and CDR2 SQIVND come from the germline V gene (reference sequence). CDR3 residues: CASSIEGRLNTEAFF.

This clone is called medium-sized (0.01 to 0.1%) based on its frequency. The chain recombines TRBV11-2 with TRBJ2-3; TCRdb designates TRBD2, a call that cannot be tested without DNA. The length of the CDR3 is 18 residues. The coding DNA is unavailable. The V gene's germline CDR1 is SGHAT and CDR2 FQNNGV. The chain's CDR3 is CASRHYLTSGRATDTQYF.

This clone ranks as medium-sized in terms of frequency. The V call is TRBV5-4, the J call TRBJ2-7; TCRdb names TRBD1, which stays unverified in the absence of DNA. Germline loops: CDR1 SGHNT, CDR2 YYREEE (reference sequence). The CDR3 loop spans 15 amino acids. No DNA is listed. CDR3 amino acids: CASSLPGQGSYEQYF.

Its frequency marks this clone as medium-sized. V gene TRBV5-6 combines with J gene TRBJ2-3; TCRdb's D call, TRBD2, is unchecked because there is no DNA. The CDR3 loop spans 16 amino acids. No DNA is given. CDR1 is SGHDT, CDR2 YYEEEE, per germline. This CDR3 is CASSLGLAGGTDTQYF.

According to its frequency, this clone is medium-sized. V and J are TRBV7-9 and TRBJ2-1; TCRdb's assignment of TRBD2 cannot be checked, as there is no DNA. Per the germline V gene, CDR1 is SEHNR and CDR2 is FQNEAQ (reference sequence). The CDR3 totals 13 residues. Only the protein sequence is given. The CDR3 is CASSFRWENEQFF.

This clone is classed as medium-sized by frequency. The V gene is TRBV2, the J gene TRBJ2-5; there is no DNA to check the TCRdb D call of TRBD2. Germline CDR1 is SNHLY and CDR2 is FYNNEI. The CDR3 is 17 residues long. The nucleotide record is missing. The CDR3 loop reads CASSERLASPQRETQYF. Together with reference TRBV2 and TRBJ2-5, the CDR3 gives the full variable domain: EPEVTQTPSHQVTQMGQEVILRCVPISNHLYFYWYRQILGQKVEFLVSFYNNEISEKSEIFDDQFSVERPDGSNFTLKIRSTKLEDSAMYFCASSERLASPQRETQYFGPGTRLLVL.

According to its frequency, this clone is medium-sized. The rearrangement links TRBV19 to TRBJ2-1; as DNA is missing, the TRBD2 call by TCRdb cannot be tested. The CDR3 consists of 15 residues. No DNA is given. Germline CDR1 LNHDA, CDR2 SQIVND (reference sequence). CDR3 protein: CASRKTTSGYNEQFF. Full variable domain (remainder filled in from reference TRBV19 and TRBJ2-1): DGGITQSPKYLFRKEGQNVTLSCEQNLNHDAMYWYRQDPGQGLRLIYYSQIVNDFQKGDIAEGYSVSREKKESFPLTVTSAQKNPTAFYLCASRKTTSGYNEQFFGPGTRLTVL.

According to its frequency, this clone is medium-sized. J is TRBJ2-7 and V is TRBV5-6; TCRdb outputs TRBD1, but without DNA this stays unchecked. Germline-derived CDR1 and CDR2 are SGHDT and YYEEEE. The CDR3 is 18 residues long. The coding DNA is unavailable. CDR3: CASSLTTGGVQYDFKQYF.

Considering frequency, this clone is medium-sized. The chain carries TRBV5-1 and TRBJ2-1; TCRdb names TRBD2, which stays unverified in the absence of DNA. This CDR3 is 12 amino acids long. Only the protein is available. The V gene's germline CDR1 is SGHRS and CDR2 YFSETQ. The CDR3 region is CASSVGAGEQFF. The variable domain in full, with the rest retrieved from reference TRBV5-1 and TRBJ2-1, is KAGVTQTPRYLIKTRGQQVTLSCSPISGHRSVSWYQQTPGQGLQFLFEYFSETQRNKGNFPGRFSGRQFSNSRSEMNVSTLELGDSALYLCASSVGAGEQFFGPGTRLTVL.